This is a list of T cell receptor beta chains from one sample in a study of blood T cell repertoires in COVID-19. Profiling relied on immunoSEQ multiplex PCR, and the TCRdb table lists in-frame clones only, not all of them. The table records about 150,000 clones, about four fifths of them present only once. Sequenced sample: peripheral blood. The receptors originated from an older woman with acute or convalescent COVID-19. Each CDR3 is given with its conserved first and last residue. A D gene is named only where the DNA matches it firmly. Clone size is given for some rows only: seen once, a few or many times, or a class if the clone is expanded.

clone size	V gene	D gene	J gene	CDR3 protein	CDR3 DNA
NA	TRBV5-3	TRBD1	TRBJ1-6	CARSLVTGQSPLHF	TGTGCCAGAAGCTTAGTGACAGGGCAATCACCCCTCCACTTT
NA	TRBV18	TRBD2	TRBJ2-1	CASSPPTSGGAQFF	TGTGCCAGCTCACCACCGACTAGCGGAGGTGCGCAGTTCTTC
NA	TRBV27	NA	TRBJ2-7	CASSLNRVSYEQYF	TGTGCCAGCAGTTTAAACAGGGTTTCCTACGAGCAGTACTTC
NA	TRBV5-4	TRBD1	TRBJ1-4	CASSSGGTANEKLFF	TGTGCCAGCAGCTCGGGGGGGACAGCTAATGAAAAACTGTTTTTT
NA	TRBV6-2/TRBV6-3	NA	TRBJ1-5	CASSSRGFGQPQHF	TGTGCCAGCAGTTCTCGGGGGTTTGGGCAGCCCCAGCATTTT
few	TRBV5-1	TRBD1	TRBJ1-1	CASSPGTGGNTEAFF	TGCGCCAGCAGCCCCGGGACAGGGGGGAACACTGAAGCTTTCTTT
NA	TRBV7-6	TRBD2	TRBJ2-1	CASSSRLAGASNEQFF	TGTGCCAGCAGCTCCCGACTAGCGGGGGCTTCAAATGAGCAGTTCTTC
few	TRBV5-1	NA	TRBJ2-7	CASSPASGYSYEQYF	TGCGCCAGCAGCCCTGCCTCAGGTTACTCCTACGAGCAGTACTTC
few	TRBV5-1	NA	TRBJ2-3	CASSTGTGSDTQYF	TGCGCCAGCAGCACAGGAACAGGGTCAGATACGCAGTATTTT
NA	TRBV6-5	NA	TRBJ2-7	CASRKRGSYEQYF	TGTGCCAGCAGAAAAAGGGGTTCCTACGAGCAGTACTTC
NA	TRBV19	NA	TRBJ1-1	CASSWAAMNTEAFF	TGTGCCAGTAGTTGGGCAGCCATGAACACTGAAGCTTTCTTT
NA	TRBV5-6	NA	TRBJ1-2	CASSRYRDGYTF	TGTGCCAGCAGCCGATACAGGGACGGCTACACCTTC
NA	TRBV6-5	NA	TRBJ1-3	CASSKTGGRNTIYF	TGTGCCAGCAGTAAGACAGGTGGTAGAAACACCATATATTTT
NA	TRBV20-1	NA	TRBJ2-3	CSASRGGAGDTQYF	TGCAGTGCTAGTAGAGGGGGGGCGGGAGATACGCAGTATTTT
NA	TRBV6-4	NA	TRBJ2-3	CASSRRGGTDTQYF	TGTGCCAGCAGTCGTCGCGGGGGCACAGATACGCAGTATTTT
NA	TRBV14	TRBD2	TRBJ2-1	CASSQVGGGVDNEQFF	TGTGCCAGCAGCCAAGTTGGCGGGGGGGTGGACAATGAGCAGTTCTTC
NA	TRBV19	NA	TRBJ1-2	CASSETVYGYTF	TGTGCCAGTAGTGAAACAGTCTATGGCTACACCTTC